This paragraph covers one T cell receptor beta chain sequence. The antigen remains unidentified. TCRdb's table, derived via immunoSEQ multiplex PCR, lists solely in-frame clones and lacks some. Of 250,000 or so clones in the sample, approximately 90% were seen once. This sample was included in a study of cytomegalovirus exposure and HLA in healthy donors. Whole-study findings and limits: The study designated about 180 TCR beta chains cytomegalovirus-associated.

Sequenced material: PBMCs. The TCR was taken from a man aged 18 to 35 in good health and CMV-seronegative.

The chain's CDR3 is CASSVATSGTDTQYF. In DNA form, the CDR3 reads TGTGCCAGCAGTGTGGCGACTAGCGGCACAGATACGCAGTATTTT. The gene calls are TRBV2 and TRBJ2-3; 8 bases are shared with TRBD2. The length of the CDR3 is 15 residues. CDR1 is SNHLY and CDR2 is FYNNEI in the germline V gene. V trimming: 4 bases; J trimming: 1 base; junction bases outside the gene matches: 4.